The 23 T cell receptor beta chains presented below share a single source sample, sequenced in a study of early T cells in non-severe SARS-CoV-2 infection. TCRdb recomputed calls from the 5' RACE reads with MiXCR, one row per CDR3 protein. This sample has under 70,000 distinct CDR3 sequences; around 8.3% occur once, and the top ten carry about 11%. The material sequenced was whole blood, taken at baseline. All receptors come from an adult who was a healthcare worker with PCR-confirmed SARS-CoV-2 infection or an uninfected control (not recorded which).

Only a few counts were recorded for this clonotype. The chain has TRBV4-1 and TRBJ2-5; weak D call: TRBD1 (6 bases). V was clipped by 1 base and J by 5 bases, with 17 bases between them. CDR3 size: 16 residues. Germline loops: CDR1 MGHRA, CDR2 YSYEKL. The CDR3 region is CASSQGNRDIMETQYF. The CDR3 nucleotides read TGCGCCAGCAGCCAAGGGAACCGGGACATCATGGAGACCCAGTACTTC.

Ten or more counts support this clonotype. The rearrangement joins TRBV27 to TRBJ2-7; 8 nucleotides match TRBD2. The CDR3 length is 13 residues. V was pared by 6 bases and J by 1 base, with 2 bases of the junction left unmatched. The V gene's germline CDR1 is MNHEY and CDR2 SMNVEV (reference sequence). The CDR3 region is CASRLAVSYEQYF. The CDR3 DNA reads as TGTGCCAGCAGACTAGCGGTGTCCTACGAGCAGTACTTC.

This rearrangement joins TRBV4-3 to TRBJ2-3; D could derive from TRBD1 or TRBD2 (5 bases each). The CDR3 has 15 amino acids. V lost 8 bases and J 3 bases, leaving 18 bases between the germline ends. Germline V CDR1 and CDR2: LGHNA, YSLEER. The CDR3 loop reads CASDPPRGRTDTQYF. The CDR3, as DNA: TGCGCCAGCGATCCTCCCCGGGGACGGACAGATACGCAGTATTTT.

Written as DNA, the CDR3 is TGTGCCAGCAGATCCAGCGGGAGTGACACCGGGGAGCTGTTTTTT. It translates to CASRSSGSDTGELFF. The chain joins TRBV12-3 or TRBV12-4 to TRBJ2-2; 8 nucleotides line up with TRBD2. Trimming cost V 6 bases and J 3 bases; bases outside gene matches: 6. This CDR3 comprises 15 residues.

This clonotype has more than one count but fewer than ten. V is TRBV2 and J is TRBJ2-7; D perhaps matches TRBD1 (7 bases). V lost 3 bases and J lost 3, with 12 bases in between. The CDR3 runs to 14 residues. Germline lookup yields CDR1 SNHLY and CDR2 FYNNEI. CDR3 sequence reads: CASSEWQGGYEQYF. The CDR3 nucleotides are TGTGCCAGCAGTGAGTGGCAGGGGGGCTACGAGCAGTACTTC.

This clonotype appeared a few times. The V gene is TRBV3-1, the J gene TRBJ2-1; 10 bases line up with TRBD2. With 1 base clipped from V and 3 bases from J, the junction kept 6 bases outside the gene matches. CDR3 length: 17 residues. Germline V CDR1 and CDR2: LGHDT, YNNKEL (reference sequence). CDR3 DNA sequence: TGTGCCAGCAGCCAAGCCGGGACTAGCGAAATCTACAATGAGCAGTTCTTC. Residues: CASSQAGTSEIYNEQFF.

This clonotype was counted at least ten times. V gene TRBV6-6 combines with J gene TRBJ1-5, with 7 bases lining up with TRBD1. The CDR3 covers 18 residues. V dropped 0 bases and J dropped 0; count of bases not matched to a gene: 8. Germline loops: CDR1 MNHNY, CDR2 SVGAGI (reference sequence). In nucleotides, the CDR3 is TGTGCCAGCAGTTACTCTGACAGGGTGAGGTATAGCAATCAGCCCCAGCATTTT. Its protein product is CASSYSDRVRYSNQPQHF.

This clonotype was picked up many times. This chain connects TRBV6-6 to TRBJ2-7, with 10 bases aligning to TRBD2. Per germline, CDR1 MNHNY and CDR2 SVGAGI (reference sequence). Germline trimming cut 0 bases from V and 3 bases from J; bases unmatched to any gene: 2. CDR3 length: 15 residues. The CDR3 sequence is CASSYSPSGSYEQYF. CDR3 in DNA: TGTGCCAGCAGTTACTCGCCTAGCGGGAGCTACGAGCAGTACTTC.

This clonotype occurred many times. This chain links TRBV7-2 with TRBJ2-7, with a weak D call TRBD1 (7 bases). The CDR3 spans 15 residues. Trimming stripped 5 bases from V and 4 bases from J, with 18 bases between. From germline, CDR1 is SGHTA and CDR2 FQGNSA. This CDR3 is CASSPPEGARYEQYF. The CDR3 coding sequence is TGTGCCAGCAGCCCCCCGGAGGGGGCTAGGTACGAGCAGTACTTC.

This clonotype was counted a few times. This rearrangement joins TRBV12-3 or TRBV12-4 to TRBJ1-5, with D unclear. V lost 1 base to trimming and J lost 0 bases, with 7 bases between them. The CDR3 has 15 residues. CDR3 DNA sequence: TGTGCCAGCAGTTTAGGCTCCATTAGCAATCAGCCCCAGCATTTT. Its protein product is CASSLGSISNQPQHF.

This clonotype has ten or more counts. The V and J genes are TRBV29-1 and TRBJ1-5, with TRBD1 matching over 7 bases. CDR3 length: 13 amino acids. Per germline, CDR1 SQVTM and CDR2 ANQGSEA. With 2 bases clipped from V and 4 bases from J, the junction kept 2 bases outside the gene matches. Here the CDR3 DNA reads TGCAGCGTTGAAACAGGGGAGAATCAGCCCCAGCATTTT. Translated, it gives CSVETGENQPQHF.

This clonotype was detected only a few times. V usage is TRBV21-1 and J usage is TRBJ2-7; the D call in the table, TRBD1, was not verified against the DNA. TRBV21-1 is a listed pseudogene. CDR3 length equals 14 residues. CDR3 nucleotide sequence: TGTGCCAGGCAAAGGACAGGCATCTCCTACGAGCAGTACTTC. As protein: CARQRTGISYEQYF.

This clonotype turned up a few times. The V call is TRBV28, the J call TRBJ2-5, with D maybe TRBD1 (5 bases). CDR3 length: 14 residues. V was cut by 8 bases and J by 5 bases, with 18 bases left in between. The germline V gene has CDR1 MDHEN and CDR2 SYDVKM. The CDR3 here is CASSVIPRAETQYF. As DNA, the CDR3 is TGTGCCAGCTCCGTTATCCCCAGGGCCGAGACCCAGTACTTC.

This chain links TRBV7-3 with TRBJ2-2; D not certain. The CDR3 contains 15 residues. Trimming shortened V by 6 bases and J by 0 bases, and 11 bases separated the two germline ends. The germline CDR1 and CDR2 sequences are SGHTA and FQGTGA. CDR3: CASSKDGPNTGELFF. As DNA, the CDR3 is TGTGCCAGCAGTAAAGACGGGCCGAACACCGGGGAGCTGTTTTTT.

This clonotype was detected ten times or more. The V gene is TRBV6-5, the J gene TRBJ2-7, with unresolved D. This CDR3 region has 14 residues. Trimming cost V 6 bases and J 0 bases, with 12 bases left between them. Looked up from germline, CDR1 is MNHEY and CDR2 is SVGAGI. CDR3 protein: CASRLKLTSYEQYF. Here the CDR3 DNA reads TGTGCCAGCAGATTGAAACTCACCTCCTACGAGCAGTACTTC.

The chain recombines TRBV2 with TRBJ2-5, with 10 bases fitting TRBD1. CDR3 length: 14 residues. The germline CDR1 and CDR2 sequences are SNHLY and FYNNEI. The V and J ends lost 6 bases and 2 bases, in that order; junction bases with no gene match: 3. DNA of the CDR3: TGTGCCAGCAGGACAGGGGGCTTACAAGAGACCCAGTACTTC. Amino acids: CASRTGGLQETQYF.

The gene calls are TRBV28 and TRBJ2-1; 10 nucleotides line up with TRBD2. V trimming: 3 bases; J trimming: 5 bases; junction bases outside the gene matches: 4. This CDR3 is built from 15 residues. The germline CDR1 and CDR2 sequences are MDHEN and SYDVKM. CDR3 nucleotides: TGTGCCAGCAGTTTGCCGAGCGGGAGGGACAATGAGCAGTTCTTC. It codes for CASSLPSGRDNEQFF.

A few counts support this clonotype. The chain joins TRBV2 to TRBJ2-2; 10 positions match TRBD2. There are 14 residues in the CDR3. Germline V gene sequence: CDR1 SNHLY, CDR2 FYNNEI. V was pared by 7 bases and J by 7 bases, with 6 bases of the junction left unmatched. The CDR3 DNA sequence: TGTGCCAGCAAAACGGGGACTAGCGTCGGGGAGCTGTTTTTT. Translation gives CASKTGTSVGELFF.

This clonotype was observed a handful of times. The chain uses TRBV7-9 and TRBJ2-3, with D tentatively TRBD1 (5 bases). Germline V CDR1 and CDR2: SEHNR, FQNEAQ (reference sequence). The V end was cut by 4 bases, the J end by 0 bases, with 14 bases between. The CDR3 runs to 16 residues. For the CDR3, the DNA is TGTGCCAGCAGCTCCGCCCGCAGGGCTAGCACAGATACGCAGTATTTT. As protein: CASSSARRASTDTQYF.

This clonotype has a count of ten or more. The CDR3 sequence is CASSLTSGMGQAGELFF. The CDR3 DNA sequence: TGTGCCAGCAGCTTGACCAGCGGGATGGGCCAGGCCGGGGAGCTGTTTTTT. The rearrangement uses TRBV7-3 and TRBJ2-2, with 7 bases aligning to TRBD2. This CDR3 spans 17 amino acids. Germline CDR1 is SGHTA and CDR2 is FQGTGA. With V trimmed by 3 bases and J by 6 bases, 13 bases remained unmatched.

This clonotype was seen ten or more times. The V and J genes are TRBV5-1 and TRBJ2-7; no clear D. There are 14 residues in the CDR3. V dropped 3 bases and J dropped 5 bases, with 15 bases sitting between them. Germline CDR1 and CDR2: SGHRS and YFSETQ. The CDR3 loop reads CASSSPDGINEQYF. CDR3 coding DNA: TGCGCCAGCAGCTCCCCCGACGGAATCAACGAGCAGTACTTC.

This clonotype has more than one count but fewer than ten. V is TRBV11-2 and J is TRBJ1-1, with unresolved D. This CDR3 comprises 14 residues. The germline CDR1 and CDR2 sequences are SGHAT and FQNNGV. With 1 base removed from V and 5 bases from J, the gap between germline ends came to 11 bases. The CDR3 spells CASSLVRSRTEAFF. The CDR3 region has the DNA TGTGCCAGCAGCTTAGTCCGGAGCAGGACTGAAGCTTTCTTT.

This clonotype has at least ten counts. This rearrangement joins TRBV14 to TRBJ2-1; the D gene is possibly TRBD2 (7 bases). The CDR3 loop spans 15 amino acids. V shed 4 bases and J shed 6 bases, with 16 bases lying between them. CDR1 and CDR2 (germline): SGHDN, FVKESK. CDR3 amino acids: CASSLGGTRINEQFF. CDR3 in DNA: TGTGCCAGCAGCCTCGGGGGGACAAGAATCAATGAGCAGTTCTTC.